These T cell receptor beta chains were read from a single sample in a study of T cells expressing NK-cell markers. Using the 5' RACE reads, TCRdb records one entry per CDR3 protein without DNA. The sample has about 300,000 distinct CDR3 sequences. The sample consisted of blood T cells: a sorted CD56 or NKG2C T cell subset, CD4+ or CD8+ T cells, or bulk PBMC T cells (not recorded which). The receptor set was obtained from a woman aged 18-70 years in good health. Each CDR3 is given with its conserved first and last residue.

>TRBJ2-5|TRBV20-1
CSARDRGKYGETQYF
>TRBJ2-7|TRBV9
CASSVELASYEQYF
>TRBJ1-3|TRBV3-1
CASSQEYRGNTIYF
>TRBJ1-2|TRBV28
CASSIKFYGYTF
>TRBJ2-7|TRBV18
CASSPNFASGDEQYF
>TRBJ2-1|TRBV25-1
CASSKGAGSRNEQFF
>TRBJ2-7|TRBV3-1
CASSQDPPSGAYEQYF
>TRBJ1-5|TRBV18
CASLDREGGQPQHF
>TRBJ2-7|TRBV29-1
CSVEPQGTFHEQYF
>TRBJ2-7|TRBV7-8
CASSLGLRATESYEQYF
>TRBJ2-1|TRBV7-2
CASRQGFDEQFF
>TRBJ1-6|TRBV25-1
CASIRGSGPLHF
>TRBJ1-1|TRBV30
CAWSQTRYGIAFF
>TRBJ2-3|TRBV20-1
CSARVRARDTQYF
>TRBJ2-7|TRBV12-3/TRBV12-4
CASTVDRGDEQYF
>TRBJ2-1|TRBV20-1
CSATDGTSVSYNEQFF